One and the same sample provided the 27 T cell receptor beta chains below, sequenced in a study of T cell clonality in common variable immunodeficiency. Using immunoSEQ multiplex PCR, the repertoire was profiled, and TCRdb retains in-frame clones only, with some absent. The sample has roughly 57,000 clones, none seen only once. The sample consisted of peripheral blood mononuclear cells. These receptors came from a person aged 18 to 75 in good health.

This clone was picked up a small number of times. The sequence runs out 3 residues before the end of the CDR3; the remainder is reconstructed from the germline J gene. The chain couples TRBV2 to TRBJ2-3; weak D call: TRBD1 (6 bases). This CDR3 has 14 amino acids. Germline V CDR1 and CDR2: SNHLY, FYNNEI. CDR3 DNA (partial): TGTGCCAGCAGTCGGGACACCCTCAATCAGCCG. Residues: CASSRDTLNQP. The CDR3 as a whole reads CASSRDTLNQPQYF.

With regard to this clone: The read terminates 3 residues ahead of where the CDR3 ends, so the germline J gene completes it. This chain connects TRBV7-8 to TRBJ1-3, with D unresolved. The CDR3 contains 12 residues. The V gene's germline CDR1 is SGHVS and CDR2 FQNEAQ. Between the trimmed V and J ends, which lost 6 bases and 7 bases, there was a span of 10 bases. CDR3 residues: CASSSSENTIYF. CDR3 DNA, as far as it was read: TGTGCCAGCAGTTCTTCAGAGAACACC.

In the case of this clone: The read gets to within 3 residues of the CDR3 end, and the germline J gene fills in the rest. The chain links TRBV5-4 to TRBJ2-1; 11 nucleotides align to TRBD2. The germline V gene has CDR1 SGHNT and CDR2 YYREEE (reference sequence). This CDR3 spans 16 amino acids. The V segment lost 0 bases and the J segment 7 bases; nucleotides outside the gene matches: 6. The CDR3 DNA, read in part, is TGTGCCAGCAGCTTGGGTGGGACTAGCGGAGGGAATGAG. Protein: CASSLGGTSGGNE. In full, the CDR3 is CASSLGGTSGGNEQFF.

This clone was counted at least ten times. The read falls 3 residues short of the CDR3 end, and the missing part is taken from the germline J gene. The chain couples TRBV20-1 to TRBJ1-5, with 7 bases matching TRBD1. The CDR3 is 15 residues long. Germline V gene data show CDR1 as DFQATT and CDR2 as SNEGSKA (reference sequence). V lost 5 bases to trimming and J lost 3 bases; unmatched junction nucleotides: 10. CDR3 loop: CSASRDSIVNQPQHF. The CDR3 DNA, read in part, is TGCAGTGCTTCCCGGGACAGCATAGTCAATCAGCCC.

This clone was detected ten times or more. The CDR3 end is not reached by the read, which stops 3 residues before it; the germline J gene fills it in. The rearrangement joins TRBV20-1 to TRBJ1-2; tentatively, D is TRBD1 (6 bases). From germline, CDR1 is DFQATT and CDR2 SNEGSKA (reference sequence). The CDR3 runs to 13 residues. Trimming cost V 0 bases and J 7 bases, with 12 bases left between them. CDR3 residues: CSARDQGSVGYTF. The CDR3 bases that were read are TGCAGTGCTAGAGACCAGGGGTCGGTTGGC.

The table lists this clone with many counts. Read sequence stops 3 residues before the CDR3 end, and the germline J gene provides the missing end. The chain employs TRBV7-2 and TRBJ1-2, with 8 bases that match TRBD1. From germline, CDR1 is SGHTA and CDR2 FQGNSA. There are 14 residues in the CDR3. CDR3 DNA, as far as it was read: TGTGCCAGCAGCTCCCGGCAGGGGGCCAGAGGC. Amino acid sequence: CASSSRQGARG. From start to end, the CDR3 is CASSSRQGARGYTF.

This clone was seen many times. The CDR3 end is not reached by the read, which stops 3 residues before it; the germline J gene fills it in. V and J are TRBV2 and TRBJ2-7, with D perhaps matching TRBD1 (6 bases). V was pared by 7 bases and J by 3 bases, with 16 bases between. The CDR3 consists of 14 residues. Germline CDR1 and CDR2: SNHLY and FYNNEI. CDR3 DNA (partial): TGTGCCAGCATGGGGGCACAGTCGAGCTACGAG. It codes for CASMGAQSSYE. The whole CDR3 sequence is CASMGAQSSYEQYF.

A note on this clone: The read stops 3 residues short of the end of the CDR3; the missing end is completed from the germline J gene. This rearrangement joins TRBV5-1 to TRBJ1-2; 11 positions agree with TRBD1. This CDR3 spans 15 amino acids. The junction had 3 bases not matched to a gene; V was cut back by 0 bases and J by 5 bases. The germline CDR1 and CDR2 sequences are SGHRS and YFSETQ. CDR3 protein: CASSLAGQGAYGYTF. CDR3 bases read: TGCGCCAGCAGCTTGGCAGGACAGGGGGCTTATGGC.

This clone was recorded at least ten times. The read ends 3 residues before the CDR3 terminus; that terminus is restored from the germline J gene. This chain uses TRBV30 with TRBJ1-2; possibly TRBD1 for D (6 bases). This CDR3 is 11 amino acids long. CDR1 is GTSNPN and CDR2 is SVGIG in the germline V gene (reference sequence). The CDR3 sequence is CADLQGNGYTF. The sequenced CDR3 bases are TGTGCCGACCTACAGGGAAACGGC. The variable domain in full, with the rest retrieved from reference TRBV30 and TRBJ1-2, is SQTIHQWPATLVQPVGSPLSLECTVEGTSNPNLYWYRQAAGRGLQLLFYSVGIGQISSEVPQNLSASRPQDRQFILSSKKLLLSDSGFYLCADLQGNGYTFGSGTRLTVV.

The sample holds many counts of this clone. CDR3 sequence: CSAPGTSGSYSYNEQFF. The part of the CDR3 DNA that was read is TGCAGTGCCCCCGGGACTAGCGGGTCATACTCCTACAATGAG. The chain couples TRBV20-1 to TRBJ2-1; 12 bases line up with TRBD2. The read ends 3 residues early relative to the CDR3; the germline J gene fills the gap. This CDR3 has 17 residues. CDR1 is DFQATT, CDR2 SNEGSKA, per germline (reference sequence). Trimming removed 6 bases from V and 0 bases from J; junction bases left unmatched: 9.

CDR3 DNA (partial): TGTGCCAGCAGCAGACAGGGTAAAGATGGT. It is translated as CASSRQGKDG. The whole CDR3 sequence reads CASSRQGKDGQYF. The V call is TRBV7-9, the J call TRBJ2-4, with TRBD1 matching 7 bases. Sequencing ends 3 residues short of the CDR3 end; the germline J gene provides the rest. This CDR3 contains 13 residues. Germline-derived CDR1 and CDR2 are SEHNR and FQNEAQ (reference sequence).

There are many counts of this clone. The read terminates 3 residues ahead of where the CDR3 ends, so the germline J gene completes it. The rearrangement joins TRBV5-1 to TRBJ2-7; 10 positions agree with TRBD2. Germline trimming cut 0 bases from V and 6 bases from J; bases unmatched to any gene: 15. Germline CDR1 and CDR2: SGHRS and YFSETQ. This CDR3 has 18 amino acids. CDR3 loop: CASSLGAAGGRYMGEQYF. Incomplete CDR3 DNA: TGCGCCAGCAGCTTGGGAGCAGCGGGAGGGCGATATATGGGCGAG.

In its sample, this clone was seen many times. The read halts 3 residues ahead of the CDR3 end, with the missing end drawn from the germline J gene. This chain uses TRBV24-1 with TRBJ2-4; 7 nucleotides match TRBD2. CDR3 length: 19 residues. Germline trimming cut 5 bases from V and 0 bases from J; bases unmatched to any gene: 15. Germline V gives CDR1 KGHDR, CDR2 SFDVKD. CDR3 bases read: TGTGCCACCAGTGCCCGGGCTAGCGGTTGCGGGAAAGCCAAAAACATT. Translation gives CATSARASGCGKAKNI. The CDR3 in its entirety is CATSARASGCGKAKNIQYF.

This clone was seen ten or more times. The observed sequence ends 3 residues before the CDR3 terminus, with the missing tail filled in from the germline J gene. The V and J genes are TRBV5-4 and TRBJ1-6; D may be TRBD1 (5 bases). This CDR3 comprises 14 residues. Germline-derived CDR1 and CDR2 are SGHNT and YYREEE (reference sequence). The ends were cut back, 5 bases at V and 10 bases at J, with 16 bases in the middle. The CDR3: CASSRGGESSPLHF. The DNA read from the CDR3 is TGTGCCAGCAGTCGGGGGGGAGAGTCCTCACCC.

There are many counts of this clone. Coverage ceases 3 residues before the CDR3 finishes, and the germline J gene fills in the end. This chain uses TRBV7-2 with TRBJ1-2; D perhaps matches TRBD1 (5 bases). With 6 bases removed from V and 4 bases from J, the gap between germline ends came to 12 bases. CDR1 and CDR2 (germline): SGHTA, FQGNSA. The CDR3 spans 13 residues. This chain's CDR3 is CASRDTGGYGYTF. Partial CDR3 DNA: TGTGCCAGCAGAGATACAGGCGGCTATGGC.

This clone was found a few times. Read sequence stops 3 residues before the CDR3 end, and the germline J gene provides the missing end. The gene calls are TRBV19 and TRBJ1-4; D perhaps matches TRBD1 (6 bases). CDR1 LNHDA and CDR2 SQIVND come from the germline V gene (reference sequence). The CDR3 consists of 16 residues. The CDR3 loop is CASSIGGQTGANVLFF. The part of the CDR3 DNA that was read is TGTGCCAGTAGTATAGGCGGACAGACTGGGGCCAACGTA.

This clone was found many times. The read ends 3 residues early relative to the CDR3; the germline J gene fills the gap. The genes are TRBV10-3 and TRBJ1-2; no firm D call. The germline V gene has CDR1 ENHRY and CDR2 SYGVKD. V lost 3 bases, J lost 1 base, and 12 bases lay in between. This CDR3 is 15 amino acids long. CDR3 DNA (partial): TGTGCCATCAGTGACCAGGCCAGCCTTAACTATGGC. Translation gives CAISDQASLNYG. The entire CDR3 sequence reads CAISDQASLNYGYTF.

A few counts support this clone. The CDR3 extends 3 residues past the end of the read, so its final part is completed from the germline J gene. This chain uses TRBV19 with TRBJ1-1, with D unresolved. The germline gives CDR1 LNHDA, CDR2 SQIVND (reference sequence). V gave up 5 bases and J gave up 1 base, with 11 bases separating them. The CDR3 is made up of 14 amino acids. Partial CDR3 DNA: TGTGCCAGTAGTTTAGGGCGGAGGAACACTGAA. This translates into CASSLGRRNTE. The entire CDR3 reads CASSLGRRNTEAFF.

Concerning this clone itself: Read data end 3 residues before the CDR3 end; the end is taken from the germline J gene. The chain is built from TRBV2 and TRBJ1-6, with D unresolved. Germline CDR1 is SNHLY and CDR2 is FYNNEI. CDR3 length equals 12 residues. CDR3 bases read: TGTGCCAGCAGTGAACGATCGAAGGCC. It is translated as CASSERSKA. The entire CDR3 sequence reads CASSERSKALHF.

Ten or more counts support this clone. The observed sequence ends 3 residues before the CDR3 terminus, with the missing tail filled in from the germline J gene. The J gene is TRBJ1-2, the V gene TRBV5-6; D possibly corresponds to TRBD1 (5 bases). This CDR3 is 13 amino acids long. Germline values: CDR1 SGHDT, CDR2 YYEEEE. Trimming shortened V by 6 bases and J by 3 bases, and 12 bases separated the two germline ends. CDR3 DNA, as far as it was read: TGTGCCAGCACCGGAGGACAAGACTATGGC. As protein: CASTGGQDYG. The CDR3 reads in full as CASTGGQDYGYTF.

This clone has ten or more counts. The read gets to within 3 residues of the CDR3 end, and the germline J gene fills in the rest. V is TRBV15 and J is TRBJ2-3; TRBD1 aligns across 10 bases. In germline, CDR1 is LNHNV, CDR2 YYDKDF (reference sequence). Trimming at V came to 4 bases and at J to 2 bases, leaving 3 bases not matched to a gene. CDR3 size: 15 residues. CDR3 protein: CATSTRQGATDTQYF. The CDR3 DNA, read in part, is TGTGCCACCAGCACACGACAGGGGGCCACAGATACG. The variable domain in full, completed from reference TRBV15 and TRBJ2-3, reads DAMVIQNPRYQVTQFGKPVTLSCSQTLNHNVMYWYQQKSSQAPKLLFHYYDKDFNNEADTPDNFQSRRPNTSFCFLDIRSPGLGDTAMYLCATSTRQGATDTQYFGPGTRLTVL.

This clone was seen at least ten times. From the germline J gene comes the end of the CDR3, since the read stops 3 residues before it. Within the sample, other DNA sequences also encode this same CDR3. V is TRBV5-6 and J is TRBJ2-5, with D perhaps matching TRBD1 (5 bases). Germline CDR1 is SGHDT and CDR2 is YYEEEE. Trimming shortened V by 4 bases and J by 2 bases, and 12 bases separated the two germline ends. The CDR3 is 14 amino acids. CDR3: CASSLKGVQETQYF. Partial CDR3 DNA: TGTGCCAGCAGCCTGAAAGGGGTTCAAGAGACC.

This clone was recorded at least ten times. With the read ending 3 residues before the CDR3 end, the germline J gene is used to fill in that end. This rearrangement joins TRBV5-1 to TRBJ2-1; 12 bases are shared with TRBD2. Trimming removed 1 base from V and 9 bases from J; junction bases left unmatched: 8. Looked up from germline, CDR1 is SGHRS and CDR2 is YFSETQ. This CDR3 is 16 amino acids long. This CDR3 is CASSLLTSGGIREQFF. Partial CDR3 DNA: TGCGCCAGCAGCTTGCTGACTAGCGGGGGAATCCGTGAG.

In this sample, this clone turned up many times. This chain's CDR3 is CASSILRGDGEQYF. The part of the CDR3 DNA that was read is TGTGCCAGCAGTATTCTCAGGGGAGACGGCGAG. The V and J genes are TRBV12-3 or TRBV12-4 and TRBJ2-7, with D perhaps TRBD1 (6 bases). The CDR3 end lies 3 residues beyond the end of the read and is filled in from the germline J gene. V was pared by 5 bases and J by 6 bases, with 17 bases between. The CDR3 is 14 residues long.

This clone was found many times. Read data end 3 residues before the CDR3 end; the end is taken from the germline J gene. The V and J genes are TRBV30 and TRBJ2-3, with a tentative D call TRBD2 (5 bases). This CDR3 comprises 13 residues. The germline V gene encodes CDR1 GTSNPN and CDR2 SVGIG (reference sequence). Trimming took off 3 bases at V and 4 bases at J, with 11 bases between the two ends. CDR3 amino acids: CAWSPGSPDTQYF. The sequenced CDR3 bases are TGTGCCTGGAGCCCGGGGAGCCCAGATACG.

Ten or more counts support this clone. Sequencing ends 3 residues short of the CDR3 end; the germline J gene provides the rest. J is TRBJ1-2 and V is TRBV10-3; 8 nucleotides match TRBD1. Trimming cost V 6 bases and J 7 bases; bases outside gene matches: 1. The CDR3 loop spans 11 amino acids. Per the germline V gene, CDR1 is ENHRY and CDR2 is SYGVKD. The sequenced part of the CDR3 DNA is TGTGCCATCAGCGGACAGGGTGGC. Translating it yields CAISGQGG. The CDR3 reads in full as CAISGQGGYTF.

This clone has ten or more counts. Incomplete CDR3 DNA: TGCAGTGCTAGAGGGACTAGCGGGAGTGAGGCAGATACG. This translates into CSARGTSGSEADT. The entire CDR3 is CSARGTSGSEADTQYF. The V and J genes are TRBV20-1 and TRBJ2-3; 13 bases match TRBD2. From the germline J gene comes the end of the CDR3, since the read stops 3 residues before it. CDR1 and CDR2 (germline): DFQATT, SNEGSKA (reference sequence). After removal of 1 base from V and 4 bases from J, the junction contained 5 bases not matched to a gene. The CDR3 extends over 16 amino acids.